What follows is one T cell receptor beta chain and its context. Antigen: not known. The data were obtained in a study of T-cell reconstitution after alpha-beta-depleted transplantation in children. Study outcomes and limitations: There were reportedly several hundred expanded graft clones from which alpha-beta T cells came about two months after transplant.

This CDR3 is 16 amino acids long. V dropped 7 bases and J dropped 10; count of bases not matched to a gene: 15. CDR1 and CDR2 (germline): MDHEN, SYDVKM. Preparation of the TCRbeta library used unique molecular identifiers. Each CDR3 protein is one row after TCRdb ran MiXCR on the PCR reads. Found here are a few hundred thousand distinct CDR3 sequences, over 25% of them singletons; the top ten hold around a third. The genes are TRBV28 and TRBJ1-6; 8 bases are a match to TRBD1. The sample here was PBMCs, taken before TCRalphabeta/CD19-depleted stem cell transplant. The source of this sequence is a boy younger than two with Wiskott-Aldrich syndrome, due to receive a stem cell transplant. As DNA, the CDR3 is TGTGCCAGCATCACTGCCCTTGGACAGGGAGGGTCACCCCTCCACTTT. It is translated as CASITALGQGGSPLHF.